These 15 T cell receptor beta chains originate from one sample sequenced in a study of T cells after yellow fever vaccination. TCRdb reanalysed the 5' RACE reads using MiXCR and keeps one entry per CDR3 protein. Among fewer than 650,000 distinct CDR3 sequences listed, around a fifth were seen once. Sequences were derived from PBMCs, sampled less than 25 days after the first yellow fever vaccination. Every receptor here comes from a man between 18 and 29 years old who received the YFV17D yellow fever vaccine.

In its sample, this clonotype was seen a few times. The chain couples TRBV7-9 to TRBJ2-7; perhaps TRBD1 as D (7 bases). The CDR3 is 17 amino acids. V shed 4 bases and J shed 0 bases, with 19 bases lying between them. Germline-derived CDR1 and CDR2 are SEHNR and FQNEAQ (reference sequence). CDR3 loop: CASSSSAGGGSSYEQYF. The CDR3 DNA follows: TGTGCCAGCAGCTCTTCGGCCGGAGGGGGCAGCTCCTACGAGCAGTACTTC.

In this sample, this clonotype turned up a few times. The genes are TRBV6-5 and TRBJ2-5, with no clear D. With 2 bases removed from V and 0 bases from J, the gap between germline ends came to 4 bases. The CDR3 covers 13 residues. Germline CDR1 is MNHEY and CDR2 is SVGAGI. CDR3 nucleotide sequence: TGTGCCAGCAGTTACCAGAACCAAGAGACCCAGTACTTC. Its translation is CASSYQNQETQYF.

The CDR3 loop reads CASSPQGGVAFF. The CDR3 coding sequence is TGTGCCAGTTCCCCCCAGGGTGGAGTTGCTTTCTTT. The genes are TRBV12-3 or TRBV12-4 and TRBJ1-1; D may be TRBD1 (5 bases). The CDR3 loop spans 12 amino acids. The V end lost 9 bases, the J end lost 11 bases, and 19 bases lay between the germline ends.

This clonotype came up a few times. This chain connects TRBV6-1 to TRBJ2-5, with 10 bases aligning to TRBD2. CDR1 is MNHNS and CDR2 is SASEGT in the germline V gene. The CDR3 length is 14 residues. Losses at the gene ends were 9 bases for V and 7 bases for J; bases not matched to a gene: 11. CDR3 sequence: CASHPSGGHGTQYF. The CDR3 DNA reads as TGTGCCAGTCACCCTAGCGGGGGCCACGGGACCCAGTACTTC.

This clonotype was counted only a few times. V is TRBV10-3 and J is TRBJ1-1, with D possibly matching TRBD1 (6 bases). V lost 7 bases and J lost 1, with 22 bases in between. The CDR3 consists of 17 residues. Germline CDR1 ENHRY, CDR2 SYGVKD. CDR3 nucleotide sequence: TGTGCCATCACTCGGGACACTCACCCTGTATCGAACACTGAAGCTTTCTTT. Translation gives CAITRDTHPVSNTEAFF.

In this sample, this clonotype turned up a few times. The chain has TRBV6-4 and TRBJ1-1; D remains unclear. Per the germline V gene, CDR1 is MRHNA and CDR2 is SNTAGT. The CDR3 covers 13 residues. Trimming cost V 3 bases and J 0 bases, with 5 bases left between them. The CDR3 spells CASSESLNTEAFF. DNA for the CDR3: TGTGCCAGCAGTGAATCCCTGAACACTGAAGCTTTCTTT.

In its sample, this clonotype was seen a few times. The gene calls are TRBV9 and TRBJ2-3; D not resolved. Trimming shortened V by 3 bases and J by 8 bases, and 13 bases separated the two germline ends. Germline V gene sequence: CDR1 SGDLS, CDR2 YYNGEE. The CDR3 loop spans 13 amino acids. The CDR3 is CASSESPPGTQYF. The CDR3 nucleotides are TGTGCCAGCAGCGAGTCCCCCCCGGGTACGCAGTATTTT.

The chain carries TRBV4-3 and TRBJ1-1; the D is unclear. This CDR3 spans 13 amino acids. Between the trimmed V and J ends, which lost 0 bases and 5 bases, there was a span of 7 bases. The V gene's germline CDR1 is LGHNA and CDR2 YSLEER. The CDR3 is CASSQEGWTEAFF. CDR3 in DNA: TGCGCCAGCAGCCAAGAAGGTTGGACTGAAGCTTTCTTT.

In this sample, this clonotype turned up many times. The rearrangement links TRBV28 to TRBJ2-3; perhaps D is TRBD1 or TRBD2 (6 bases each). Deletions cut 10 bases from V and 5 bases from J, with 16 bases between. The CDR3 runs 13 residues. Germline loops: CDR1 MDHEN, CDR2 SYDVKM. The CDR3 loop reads CATTVGGGDTQYF. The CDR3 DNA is TGTGCCACTACCGTCGGGGGCGGAGATACGCAGTATTTT.

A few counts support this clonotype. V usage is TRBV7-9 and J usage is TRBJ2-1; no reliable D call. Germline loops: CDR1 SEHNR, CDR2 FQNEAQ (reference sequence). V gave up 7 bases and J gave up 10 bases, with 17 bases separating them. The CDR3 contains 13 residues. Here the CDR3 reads CASNPPGRTEQFF. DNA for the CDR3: TGTGCCAGCAACCCGCCCGGGCGGACCGAGCAGTTCTTC.

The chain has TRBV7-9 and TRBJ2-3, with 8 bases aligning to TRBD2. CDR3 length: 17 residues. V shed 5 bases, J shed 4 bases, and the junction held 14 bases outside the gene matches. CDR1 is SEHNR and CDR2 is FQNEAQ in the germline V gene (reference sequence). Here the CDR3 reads CASSPAGLAVGSDTQYF. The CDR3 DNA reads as TGTGCCAGCAGCCCTGCTGGACTAGCAGTAGGTTCAGATACGCAGTATTTT.

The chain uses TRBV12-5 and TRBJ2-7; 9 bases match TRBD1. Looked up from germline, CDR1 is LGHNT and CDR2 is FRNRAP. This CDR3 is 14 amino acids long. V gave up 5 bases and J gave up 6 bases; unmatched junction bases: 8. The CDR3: CASGTWDRDLEQYF. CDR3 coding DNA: TGTGCTAGTGGTACCTGGGACAGGGACCTCGAGCAGTACTTC.

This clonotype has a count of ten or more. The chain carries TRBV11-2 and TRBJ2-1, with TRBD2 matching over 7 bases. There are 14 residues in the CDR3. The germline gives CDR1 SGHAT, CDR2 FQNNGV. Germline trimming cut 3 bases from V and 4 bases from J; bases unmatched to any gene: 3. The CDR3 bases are TGTGCCAGCAGCTTGAGCGGGGTTTACAATGAGCAGTTCTTC. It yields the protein CASSLSGVYNEQFF.

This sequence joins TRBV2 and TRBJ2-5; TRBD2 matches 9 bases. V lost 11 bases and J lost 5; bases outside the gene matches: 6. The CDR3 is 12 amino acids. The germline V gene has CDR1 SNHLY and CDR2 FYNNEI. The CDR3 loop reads CAGGGAGETQYF. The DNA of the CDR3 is TGTGCCGGCGGGGGGGCCGGGGAGACCCAGTACTTC.

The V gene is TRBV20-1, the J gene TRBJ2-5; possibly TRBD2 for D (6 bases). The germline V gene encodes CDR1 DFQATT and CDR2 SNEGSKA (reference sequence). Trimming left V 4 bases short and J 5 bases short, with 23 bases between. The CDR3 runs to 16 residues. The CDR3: CSAIKPGTDKRETQYF. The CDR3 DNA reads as TGCAGTGCTATAAAACCCGGGACTGACAAGAGGGAGACCCAGTACTTC.